The TCR beta chain described here comes from a study of radiation and T cells in renal cell carcinoma (dated by TCRdb to about 2020). For the wider study: The samples were obtained from a clinical trial, where primary renal cell carcinomas were treated with 15 Gy stereotactic body radiation therapy and then removed by nephrectomy 4 weeks afterward. TCR beta sequencing covered over 50 samples in total, comprising approximately 25 tumors and about 27 peripheral blood samples. In the approximately 58 samples combined, around 3.9 million unique CDR3 nucleotide sequences were found, encoding 2.5 million or so unique CDR3 amino acid sequences.

TCR beta libraries were generated from genomic DNA with the immunoSEQ kit, following the manufacturer's recommendations. To prepare the libraries, a first multiplex PCR with proprietary primers was run, followed by a second PCR that added unique barcodes, and a bead cleanup was done after each round. Each sample batch included a kit-provided positive control reaction and a negative control reaction. The final libraries were assessed on an Agilent 4200 TapeStation D1000 ScreenTape, pooled by volume, and quantified by qPCR. Sequencing was performed on an Illumina NextSeq500 using a MidOutput 150-cycle cartridge, with 156 Read1 cycles, 15 Index1 cycles, and the kit custom primers. The pooled library was loaded at approximately 0.96 pM, and about 21% PhiX control was spiked in. Processing in the source paper ran as follows. The vendor-processed data were analyzed in R, and a clonotype was defined as all T cells that share the same CDR3 nucleotide sequence. In the clone abundance analyses, frequencies in each sample were normalized to that sample's 10,000 most abundant clones. Public T cell clones, which averaged fewer than five per sample, were removed prior to analysis. Tumor-enriched clonotypes and baseline blood-enriched clonotypes were defined as those with an abundance difference of at least 32-fold between compartments. A beta-binomial differential abundance model was used to identify clonotypes that expanded or contracted between blood time points. Tumor-blood repertoire similarity was measured with the Baroni-Urbani and Buser coefficient, and group comparisons used two-tailed Wilcoxon tests in R. As stored in TCRdb, this immuneACCESS dataset retains in-frame rearrangements with V and J assigned. A fraction of the clones does not appear; measured against another copy, unresolved V genes explain less than half of the discrepancy, and the remainder lacks a known reason. The V and J calls and the clone size are those of that table, but D and trimming were determined from the DNA. The sample profile shows about 130,000 clones; more than 70% of them were found once. The ten biggest clones cover around 13% of the sample.

The research as a whole found: Because the trial had a single-armed design, the trial could not examine how radiation dose or scheduling affected the TCR repertoire. Top tumor clonotypes rose in blood from baseline to 2 weeks post-radiation, then contracted by 4 weeks, suggesting transient expansion of tumor-resident clones. Because no pretreatment tumor biopsies were available, whether clonotypes were present in the tumor at baseline could not be determined. Blood repertoire dynamics were not followed beyond 4 weeks after treatment.

Explained via the paper, the time point label denotes: baseline pretreatment blood. What this sample's treatment or condition label stands for: 15 Gy SBRT to primary tumor, nephrectomy 4 weeks later. To follow tumor-enriched clonotypes, peripheral blood was collected serially from radiation-treated patients at baseline and again at 2 weeks and 4 weeks after SBRT. Every patient had renal cell carcinoma of clear cell pathology. Genomic DNA for TCR sequencing was prepared using the QIAamp DNA Blood Mini Kit (Qiagen). The analyses included only samples that passed all quality control checks. As to this clone: Its binding antigen is unknown. Base qualities are missing; no much larger clone stands one base away.

The germline V gene sets CDR1 to LGHNA and CDR2 to YSLEER. V drops 4 bases and J drops 2 bases, leaving 13 bases in between. The CDR3 spans 15 residues, from the cysteine through the phenylalanine. The retained sequence is limited to the CDR3, 45 bases, with the frame set at the first base. Sequenced material: blood, taken from a patient whose treatment included radiotherapy and nephrectomy. This clonotype was obtained from a woman between 50 and 59 years old with renal cell carcinoma. This receptor chain uses TRBV4-3 and TRBJ2-3, with TRBD1 tentatively as D gene (5 bases match). In nucleotide form, the sequence is TGCGCCAGCAGCCCAGATACAGGTCACACAGATACGCAGTATTTT. Its protein reads: CASSPDTGHTDTQYF.